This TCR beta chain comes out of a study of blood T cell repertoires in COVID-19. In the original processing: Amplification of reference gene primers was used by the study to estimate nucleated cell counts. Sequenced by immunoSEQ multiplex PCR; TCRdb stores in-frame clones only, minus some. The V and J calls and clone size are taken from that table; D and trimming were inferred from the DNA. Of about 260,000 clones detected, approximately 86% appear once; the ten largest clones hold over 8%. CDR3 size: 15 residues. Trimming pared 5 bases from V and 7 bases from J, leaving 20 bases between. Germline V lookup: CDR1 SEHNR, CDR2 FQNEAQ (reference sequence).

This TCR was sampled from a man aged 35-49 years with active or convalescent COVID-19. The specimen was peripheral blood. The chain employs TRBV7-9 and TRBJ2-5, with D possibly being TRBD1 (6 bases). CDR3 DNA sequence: TGTGCCAGCAGCGCCATGGGGGCACCCGATATGACCCAGTACTTC. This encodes CASSAMGAPDMTQYF.